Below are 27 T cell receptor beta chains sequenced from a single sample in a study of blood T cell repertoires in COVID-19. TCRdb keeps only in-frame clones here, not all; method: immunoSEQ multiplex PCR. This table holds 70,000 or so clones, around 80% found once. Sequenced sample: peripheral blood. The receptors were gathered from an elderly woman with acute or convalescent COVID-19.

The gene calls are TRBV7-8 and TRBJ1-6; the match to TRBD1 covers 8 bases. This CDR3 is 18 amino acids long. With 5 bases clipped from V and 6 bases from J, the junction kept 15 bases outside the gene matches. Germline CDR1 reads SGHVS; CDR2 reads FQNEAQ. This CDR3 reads CASSPRQGMAYSNSPLHF. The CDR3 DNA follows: TGTGCCAGCAGCCCCCGACAGGGGATGGCGTATAGTAATTCACCCCTCCACTTT.

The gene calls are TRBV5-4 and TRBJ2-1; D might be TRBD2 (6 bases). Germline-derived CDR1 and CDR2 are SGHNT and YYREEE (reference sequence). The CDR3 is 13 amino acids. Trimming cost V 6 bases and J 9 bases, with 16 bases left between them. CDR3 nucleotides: TGTGCCAGCACAGGGACTGTTTTCAGTGAGCAGTTCTTC. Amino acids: CASTGTVFSEQFF. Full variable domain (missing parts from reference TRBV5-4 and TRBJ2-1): ETGVTQSPTHLIKTRGQQVTLRCSSQSGHNTVSWYQQALGQGPQFIFQYYREEENGRGNFPPRFSGLQFPNYSSELNVNALELDDSALYLCASTGTVFSEQFFGPGTRLTVL.

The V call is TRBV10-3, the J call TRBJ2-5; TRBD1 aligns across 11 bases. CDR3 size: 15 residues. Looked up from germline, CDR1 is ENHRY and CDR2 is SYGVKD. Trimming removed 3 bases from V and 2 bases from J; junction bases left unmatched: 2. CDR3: CAISERDRGQETQYF. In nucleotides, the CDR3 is TGTGCCATCAGTGAAAGGGACAGGGGGCAAGAGACCCAGTACTTC.

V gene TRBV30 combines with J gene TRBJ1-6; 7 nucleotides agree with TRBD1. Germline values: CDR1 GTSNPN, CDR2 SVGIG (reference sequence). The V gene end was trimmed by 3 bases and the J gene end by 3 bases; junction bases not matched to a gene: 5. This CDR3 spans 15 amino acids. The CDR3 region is CAWSKTGIYNSPLHF. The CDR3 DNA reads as TGTGCCTGGAGCAAGACAGGGATCTATAATTCACCCCTCCACTTT.

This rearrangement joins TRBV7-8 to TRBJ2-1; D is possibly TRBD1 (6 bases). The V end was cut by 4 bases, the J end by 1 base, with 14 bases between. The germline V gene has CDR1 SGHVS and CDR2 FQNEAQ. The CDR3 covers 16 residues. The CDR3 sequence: CASSSYPRGSYNEQFF. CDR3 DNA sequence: TGTGCCAGCAGCTCCTACCCCAGGGGTTCCTACAATGAGCAGTTCTTC. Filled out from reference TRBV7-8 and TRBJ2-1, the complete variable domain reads GAGVSQSPRYKVAKRGQDVALRCDPISGHVSLFWYQQALGQGPEFLTYFQNEAQLDKSGLPSDRFFAERPEGSVSTLKIQRTQQEDSAVYLCASSSYPRGSYNEQFFGPGTRLTVL.

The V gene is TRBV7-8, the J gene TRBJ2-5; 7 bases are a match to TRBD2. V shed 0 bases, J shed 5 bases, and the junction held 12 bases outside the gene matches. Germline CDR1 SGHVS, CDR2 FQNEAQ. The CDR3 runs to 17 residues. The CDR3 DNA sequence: TGTGCCAGCAGCTTAGCGCTGACGGGGGGAGGTTGGGAGACCCAGTACTTC. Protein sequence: CASSLALTGGGWETQYF.

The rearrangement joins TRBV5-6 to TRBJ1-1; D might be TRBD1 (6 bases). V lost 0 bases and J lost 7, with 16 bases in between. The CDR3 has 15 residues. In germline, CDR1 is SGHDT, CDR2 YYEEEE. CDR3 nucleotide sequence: TGTGCCAGCAGCTTGGTATTACAGGGCTGGGGTGAAGCTTTCTTT. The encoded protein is CASSLVLQGWGEAFF. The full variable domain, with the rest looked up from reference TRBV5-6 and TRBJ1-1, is DAGVTQSPTHLIKTRGQQVTLRCSPKSGHDTVSWYQQALGQGPQFIFQYYEEEERQRGNFPDRFSGHQFPNYSSELNVNALLLGDSALYLCASSLVLQGWGEAFFGQGTRLTVV.

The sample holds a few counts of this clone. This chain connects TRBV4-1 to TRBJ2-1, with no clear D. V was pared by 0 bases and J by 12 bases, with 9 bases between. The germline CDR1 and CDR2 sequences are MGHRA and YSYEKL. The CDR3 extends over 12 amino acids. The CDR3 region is CASSQDPLAQFF. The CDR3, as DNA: TGCGCCAGCAGCCAAGATCCTCTGGCGCAGTTCTTC.

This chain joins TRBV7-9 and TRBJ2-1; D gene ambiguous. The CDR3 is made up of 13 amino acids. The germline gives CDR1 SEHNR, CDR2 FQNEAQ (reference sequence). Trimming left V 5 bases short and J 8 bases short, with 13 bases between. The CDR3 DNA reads TGTGCCAGCAGCCCCATAGTCCGGGATGAGCAGTTCTTC. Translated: CASSPIVRDEQFF.

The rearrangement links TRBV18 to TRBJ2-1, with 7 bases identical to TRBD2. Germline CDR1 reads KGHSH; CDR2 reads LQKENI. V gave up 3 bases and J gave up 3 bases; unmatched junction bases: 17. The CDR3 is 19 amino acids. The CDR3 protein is CASSPPGPTGGGSYNEQFF. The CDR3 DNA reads TGTGCCAGCTCACCCCCCGGGCCAACAGGCGGGGGAAGCTACAATGAGCAGTTCTTC.

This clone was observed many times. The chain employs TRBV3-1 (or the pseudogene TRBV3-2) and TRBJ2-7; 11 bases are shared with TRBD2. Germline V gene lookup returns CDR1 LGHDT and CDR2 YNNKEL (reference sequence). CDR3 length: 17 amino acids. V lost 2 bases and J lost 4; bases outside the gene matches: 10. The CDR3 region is CASSQLPFLAGGYEQYF. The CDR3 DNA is TGTGCCAGCAGCCAACTCCCCTTCCTAGCGGGGGGTTACGAGCAGTACTTC.

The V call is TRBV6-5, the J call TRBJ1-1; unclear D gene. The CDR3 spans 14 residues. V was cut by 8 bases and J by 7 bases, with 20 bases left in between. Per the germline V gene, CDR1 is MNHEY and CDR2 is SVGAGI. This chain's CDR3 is CASGRDVGTLEAFF. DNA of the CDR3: TGTGCCAGCGGGAGGGATGTAGGTACGCTTGAAGCTTTCTTT.

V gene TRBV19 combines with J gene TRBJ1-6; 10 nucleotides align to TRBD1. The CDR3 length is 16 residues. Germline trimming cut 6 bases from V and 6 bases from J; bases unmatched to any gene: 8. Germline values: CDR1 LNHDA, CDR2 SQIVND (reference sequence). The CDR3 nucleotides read TGTGCCAGTAGCCCAGACAGGGGGCCGGGTAATTCACCCCTCCACTTT. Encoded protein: CASSPDRGPGNSPLHF. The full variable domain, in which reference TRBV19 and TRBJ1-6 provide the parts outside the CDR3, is DGGITQSPKYLFRKEGQNVTLSCEQNLNHDAMYWYRQDPGQGLRLIYYSQIVNDFQKGDIAEGYSVSREKKESFPLTVTSAQKNPTAFYLCASSPDRGPGNSPLHFGNGTRLTVT.

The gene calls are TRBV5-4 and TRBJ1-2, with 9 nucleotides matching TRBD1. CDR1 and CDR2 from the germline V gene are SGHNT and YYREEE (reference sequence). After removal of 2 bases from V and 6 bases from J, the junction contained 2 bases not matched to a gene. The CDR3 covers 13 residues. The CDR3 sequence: CASSFTGGDGYTF. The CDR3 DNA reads TGTGCCAGCAGCTTCACAGGGGGCGATGGCTACACCTTC. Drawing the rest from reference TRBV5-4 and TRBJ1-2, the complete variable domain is ETGVTQSPTHLIKTRGQQVTLRCSSQSGHNTVSWYQQALGQGPQFIFQYYREEENGRGNFPPRFSGLQFPNYSSELNVNALELDDSALYLCASSFTGGDGYTFGSGTRLTVV.

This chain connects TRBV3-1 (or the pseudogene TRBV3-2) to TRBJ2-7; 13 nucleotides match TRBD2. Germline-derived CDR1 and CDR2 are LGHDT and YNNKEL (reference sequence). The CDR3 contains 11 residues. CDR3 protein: CASSPGLAGVV. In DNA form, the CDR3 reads TGTGCCAGCAGCCCTGGACTAGCGGGGGTCGTC.

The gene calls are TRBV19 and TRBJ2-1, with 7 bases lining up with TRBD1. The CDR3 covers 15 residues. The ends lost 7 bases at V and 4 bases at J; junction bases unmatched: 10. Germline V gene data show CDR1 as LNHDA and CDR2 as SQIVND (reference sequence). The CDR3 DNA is TGTGCCAGTATTCGATCCGGGACAGAATACAATGAGCAGTTCTTC. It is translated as CASIRSGTEYNEQFF.

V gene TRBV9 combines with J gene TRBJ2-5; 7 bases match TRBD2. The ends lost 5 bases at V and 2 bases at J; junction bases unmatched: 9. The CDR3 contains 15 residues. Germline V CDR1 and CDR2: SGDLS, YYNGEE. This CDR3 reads CASSMGRGGQETQYF. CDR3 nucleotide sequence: TGTGCCAGCAGTATGGGGAGGGGCGGGCAAGAGACCCAGTACTTC.

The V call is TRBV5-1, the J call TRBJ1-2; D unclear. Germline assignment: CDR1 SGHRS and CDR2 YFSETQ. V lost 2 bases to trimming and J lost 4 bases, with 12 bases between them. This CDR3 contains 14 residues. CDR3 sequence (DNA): TGCGCCAGCAGCTTTGACCAGGTGGGCTATGGCTACACCTTC. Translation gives CASSFDQVGYGYTF.

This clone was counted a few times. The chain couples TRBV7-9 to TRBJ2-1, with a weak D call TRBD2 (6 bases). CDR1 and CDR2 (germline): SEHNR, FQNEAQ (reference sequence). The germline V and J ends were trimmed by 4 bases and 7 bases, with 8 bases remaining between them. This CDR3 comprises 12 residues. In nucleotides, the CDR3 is TGTGCCAGCAGCTGGAGCGGGAATGAGCAGTTCTTC. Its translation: CASSWSGNEQFF.

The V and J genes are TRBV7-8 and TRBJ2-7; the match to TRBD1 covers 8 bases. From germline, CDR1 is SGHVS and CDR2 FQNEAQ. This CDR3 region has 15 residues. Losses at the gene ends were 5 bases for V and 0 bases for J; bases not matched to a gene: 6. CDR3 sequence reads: CASSALTGASYEQYF. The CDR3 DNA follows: TGTGCCAGCAGCGCCCTGACAGGGGCCTCCTACGAGCAGTACTTC.

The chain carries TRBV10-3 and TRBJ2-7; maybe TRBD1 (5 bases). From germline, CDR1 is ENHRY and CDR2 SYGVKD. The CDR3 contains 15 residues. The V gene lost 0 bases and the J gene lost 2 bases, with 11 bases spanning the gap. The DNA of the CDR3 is TGTGCCATCAGTGAGTCGTCCCAGGGTCCCTACGAGCAGTACTTC. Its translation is CAISESSQGPYEQYF.

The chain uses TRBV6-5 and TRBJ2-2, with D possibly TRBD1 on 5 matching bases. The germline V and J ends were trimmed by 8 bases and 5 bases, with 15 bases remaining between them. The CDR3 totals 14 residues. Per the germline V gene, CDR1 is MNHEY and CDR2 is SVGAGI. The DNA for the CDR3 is TGTGCCAGCTCCGCCAGGGTAGGGACCGGGGAGCTGTTTTTT. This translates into CASSARVGTGELFF.

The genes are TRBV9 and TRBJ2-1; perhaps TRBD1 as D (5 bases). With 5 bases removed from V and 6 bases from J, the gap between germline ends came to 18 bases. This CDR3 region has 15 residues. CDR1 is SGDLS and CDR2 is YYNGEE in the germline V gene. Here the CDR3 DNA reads TGTGCCAGCAGTACCAACAGGCCTCCCGGCAATGAGCAGTTCTTC. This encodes CASSTNRPPGNEQFF.

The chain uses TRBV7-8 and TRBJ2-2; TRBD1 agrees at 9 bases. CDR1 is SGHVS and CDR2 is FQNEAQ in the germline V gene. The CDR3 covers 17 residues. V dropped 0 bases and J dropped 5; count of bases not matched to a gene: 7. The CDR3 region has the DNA TGTGCCAGCAGCTTAGCGCCAGGGACAGGGAGGACCGGGGAGCTGTTTTTT. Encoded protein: CASSLAPGTGRTGELFF.

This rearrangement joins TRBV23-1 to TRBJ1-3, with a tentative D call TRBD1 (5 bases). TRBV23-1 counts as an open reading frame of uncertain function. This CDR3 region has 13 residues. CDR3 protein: CEKGKNSGNTIYF. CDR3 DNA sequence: TGCGAGAAGGGGAAGAACTCTGGAAACACCATATATTTT.

CDR3 coding DNA: TGCGCCAGCTCCCCCGGGGACTCCACAGATACGCAGTATTTT. This gives the protein CASSPGDSTDTQYF. The chain uses TRBV5-1 and TRBJ2-3, with D maybe TRBD2 (6 bases). V dropped 7 bases and J dropped 2 bases, with 14 bases sitting between them. The V gene's germline CDR1 is SGHRS and CDR2 YFSETQ. The CDR3 covers 14 residues.

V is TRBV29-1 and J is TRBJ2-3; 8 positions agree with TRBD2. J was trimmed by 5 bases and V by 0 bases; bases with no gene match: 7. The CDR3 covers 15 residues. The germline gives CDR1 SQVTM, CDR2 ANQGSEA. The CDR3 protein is CSVEDRRGGRDTQYF. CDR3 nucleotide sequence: TGCAGCGTTGAAGATCGTCGGGGGGGTAGAGATACGCAGTATTTT.